These 28 T cell receptor beta chains were sequenced from one sample in a study of early T cells in non-severe SARS-CoV-2 infection. TCRdb passed the 5' RACE reads through MiXCR, listing each CDR3 protein once. The repertoire includes about 87,000 distinct CDR3 sequences, 11% to 15% of them detected once, and about 6.1% sits in the top ten. Input material: whole blood. Receptor source: an adult who was a healthcare worker with PCR-confirmed SARS-CoV-2 infection or an uninfected control (not recorded which).

In its sample, this clonotype was seen a few times. This rearrangement joins TRBV5-1 to TRBJ1-4, with D perhaps TRBD1 (5 bases). Germline V gene data show CDR1 as SGHRS and CDR2 as YFSETQ. The ends were cut back, 4 bases at V and 8 bases at J, with 15 bases in the middle. The length of the CDR3 is 14 residues. As DNA, the CDR3 is TGCGCCAGCAGCGCGACAGAGGCGAGAGAAAAACTGTTTTTT. It codes for CASSATEAREKLFF.

The genes are TRBV7-9 and TRBJ2-7; perhaps TRBD2 as D (5 bases). Germline V gene data show CDR1 as SEHNR and CDR2 as FQNEAQ (reference sequence). With 7 bases removed from V and 4 bases from J, the gap between germline ends came to 11 bases. The CDR3 length is 12 residues. The CDR3 nucleotides are TGTGCCAGCAAACTAGATGGGTACGAGCAGTACTTC. Its protein is CASKLDGYEQYF.

The rearrangement links TRBV7-3 to TRBJ2-3, with 8 bases lining up with TRBD2. The V segment lost 4 bases and the J segment 1 base; nucleotides outside the gene matches: 7. The CDR3 covers 16 residues. The germline V gene has CDR1 SGHTA and CDR2 FQGTGA. The CDR3 reads CASSSQAGVGTDTQYF. The CDR3 bases are TGTGCCAGCAGCTCACAAGCGGGGGTGGGCACAGATACGCAGTATTTT. The variable domain in full, completed from reference TRBV7-3 and TRBJ2-3, reads GAGVSQTPSNKVTEKGKYVELRCDPISGHTALYWYRQSLGQGPEFLIYFQGTGAADDSGLPNDRFFAVRPEGSVSTLKIQRTERGDSAVYLCASSSQAGVGTDTQYFGPGTRLTVL.

The chain combines TRBV5-1 with TRBJ1-6, with D hard to call. Per germline, CDR1 SGHRS and CDR2 YFSETQ. The CDR3 consists of 15 residues. V shed 5 bases and J shed 9 bases, with 18 bases lying between them. CDR3 sequence: CASSLGPSPTSPLHF. The CDR3 nucleotides read TGCGCCAGCAGTCTCGGACCTTCCCCAACTTCACCCCTCCACTTT.

V and J are TRBV4-2 and TRBJ2-1, with D unresolved. CDR1 and CDR2 from the germline V gene are LGHNA and YNFKEQ. The CDR3 contains 15 residues. V was shortened by 0 bases and J by 3 bases, with 9 bases between the two germline ends. This chain's CDR3 is CASSQEVSVYNEQFF. CDR3 nucleotides: TGTGCCAGCAGCCAAGAGGTCTCCGTCTACAATGAGCAGTTCTTC.

J is TRBJ1-5 and V is TRBV3-1; a weak D match, TRBD1 (5 bases). The V gene lost 4 bases and the J gene lost 0 bases, with 13 bases spanning the gap. CDR3 size: 16 residues. CDR1 and CDR2 from the germline V gene are LGHDT and YNNKEL (reference sequence). CDR3 sequence: CASSPGTEYSNQPQHF. DNA for the CDR3: TGTGCCAGCAGCCCCGGGACGGAGTATAGCAATCAGCCCCAGCATTTT.

This clonotype is termed medium-sized (0.01 to 0.1%). The chain has TRBV20-1 and TRBJ2-7; D is tentatively TRBD1 or TRBD2 (5 bases each). The CDR3 is 15 residues long. Germline V CDR1 and CDR2: DFQATT, SNEGSKA (reference sequence). V lost 1 base, J lost 5 bases, and 18 bases lay in between. The CDR3 DNA reads TGCAGTGCTAGAGCGGACAAGGAGGTTTGGAACGAGCAGTACTTC. Translating it yields CSARADKEVWNEQYF.

This clonotype was seen only a few times. The chain is built from TRBV7-9 and TRBJ1-2, with D unclear. This CDR3 comprises 14 residues. In germline, CDR1 is SEHNR, CDR2 FQNEAQ (reference sequence). Trimming stripped 4 bases from V and 6 bases from J, with 15 bases between. The CDR3 here is CASSSGNPLDGYTF. DNA of the CDR3: TGTGCCAGCAGCTCCGGCAATCCGTTGGATGGCTACACCTTC.

This clonotype turned up a few times. Written as DNA, the CDR3 is TGTGCCAGCAGTTTCTCCACTATAACGGAGACCCAGTACTTC. Translated, it gives CASSFSTITETQYF. The genes are TRBV27 and TRBJ2-5; no definite D call. This CDR3 has 14 residues. Deletions cut 3 bases from V and 5 bases from J, with 13 bases between. Germline CDR1 is MNHEY and CDR2 is SMNVEV (reference sequence).

This clonotype came up a few times. This chain joins TRBV7-2 and TRBJ1-2; 7 nucleotides align to TRBD1. CDR3 length: 15 amino acids. Trimming removed 5 bases from V and 4 bases from J; junction bases left unmatched: 10. The germline gives CDR1 SGHTA, CDR2 FQGNSA. CDR3 region: CASSPTGTARYGYTF. DNA of the CDR3: TGTGCCAGCAGCCCCACCGGGACAGCCCGCTATGGCTACACCTTC.

This clonotype has only a few counts. The V and J genes are TRBV10-2 and TRBJ2-5, with a possible D match to TRBD1 (6 bases). The CDR3 is made up of 14 amino acids. The germline CDR1 and CDR2 sequences are WSHSY and SAAADI. Trimming shortened V by 5 bases and J by 2 bases, and 12 bases separated the two germline ends. CDR3: CASSTGQIQETQYF. CDR3 coding DNA: TGCGCCAGCAGTACTGGACAGATTCAAGAGACCCAGTACTTC.

This clonotype was counted at least ten times. At one boundary the junction diverges from the germline segment, which might be a read error. This chain links TRBV7-9 with TRBJ1-4, with no clear D. Germline V gene data show CDR1 as SEHNR and CDR2 as FQNEAQ (reference sequence). The CDR3 extends over 13 amino acids. The CDR3 sequence: CASSFVVNERLFF. DNA for the CDR3: TGTGCCAGCAGCTTTGTAGTCAATGAAAGACTGTTTTTT.

The V gene is TRBV28, the J gene TRBJ2-3; D remains unclear. Trimming removed 7 bases at V and 1 base at J, with 15 bases between. Germline-derived CDR1 and CDR2 are MDHEN and SYDVKM. The CDR3 loop spans 15 amino acids. The CDR3 DNA sequence: TGTGCCAGCACTCCGTCCGTAGCAGGCACAGATACGCAGTATTTT. Residues: CASTPSVAGTDTQYF.

The table lists this clonotype with many counts. The chain employs TRBV6-2 or TRBV6-3 and TRBJ1-1; D may be TRBD1 (6 bases). V lost 6 bases to trimming and J lost 5 bases, with 13 bases between them. Germline CDR1 and CDR2: MNHEY and SVGEGT. There are 13 residues in the CDR3. The CDR3 region has the DNA TGTGCCAGCAGCAACACAGGGAGGACTGAAGCTTTCTTT. Translating it yields CASSNTGRTEAFF.

This clonotype was detected many times. This chain connects TRBV25-1 to TRBJ2-1; 9 bases line up with TRBD2. The J segment lost 6 bases and the V segment lost 2 bases, leaving 8 bases of the junction unmatched. The CDR3 spans 16 residues. CDR1 is MGHDK, CDR2 SYGVNS, per germline. CDR3 amino acids: CASSELSGGRGNEQFF. The CDR3 DNA reads TGTGCCAGCAGTGAACTGAGCGGGGGGCGCGGCAATGAGCAGTTCTTC.

The chain couples TRBV4-2 to TRBJ2-1; D unclear. The CDR3 is 14 amino acids. Germline values: CDR1 LGHNA, CDR2 YNFKEQ. V was cut by 1 base and J by 3 bases, with 7 bases left in between. The CDR3 DNA is TGTGCCAGCAGCCAAGTTGGGCTCTACAATGAGCAGTTCTTC. This codes for CASSQVGLYNEQFF.

This clonotype was seen ten or more times. V gene TRBV7-2 combines with J gene TRBJ2-7; perhaps TRBD1 as D (6 bases). Trimming took 0 bases from V and 0 from J, leaving 9 bases between them. CDR3 length equals 15 residues. Germline-derived CDR1 and CDR2 are SGHTA and FQGNSA. In nucleotides, the CDR3 is TGTGCCAGCAGCTTAGCGGGGGCCTTCTCCTACGAGCAGTACTTC. Amino acid sequence: CASSLAGAFSYEQYF.

The chain joins TRBV15 to TRBJ2-3, with TRBD2 matching 9 bases. V dropped 8 bases and J dropped 2; count of bases not matched to a gene: 11. This CDR3 is built from 16 residues. Germline assignment: CDR1 LNHNV and CDR2 YYDKDF (reference sequence). The DNA for the CDR3 is TGTGCCACCCGGCCTTTGAGCGGGGGGCCCACAGATACGCAGTATTTT. This translates into CATRPLSGGPTDTQYF.

This clonotype has at least ten counts. The chain has TRBV10-2 and TRBJ2-5; 10 bases align to TRBD2. V shed 6 bases and J 0 bases; nucleotides not matched to a gene: 4. The germline V gene has CDR1 WSHSY and CDR2 SAAADI. The CDR3 has 15 residues. Written as DNA, the CDR3 is TGCGCCAGCAGCGGGACTAGCGAAGACCAAGAGACCCAGTACTTC. Protein product: CASSGTSEDQETQYF.

In its sample, this clonotype was seen many times. The V call is TRBV20-1, the J call TRBJ2-5; D call uncertain. The germline V gene encodes CDR1 DFQATT and CDR2 SNEGSKA (reference sequence). The CDR3 spans 11 residues. Trimming pared 7 bases from V and 1 base from J, leaving 7 bases between. The CDR3 spells CSVMLQETQYF. CDR3 sequence (DNA): TGCAGTGTTATGCTCCAAGAGACCCAGTACTTC.

The chain recombines TRBV11-2 with TRBJ2-2; 7 nucleotides line up with TRBD2. Germline V gene lookup returns CDR1 SGHAT and CDR2 FQNNGV. J was trimmed by 5 bases and V by 5 bases; bases with no gene match: 11. This CDR3 has 16 residues. The CDR3 sequence is CASSHGRGSGTGELFF. As DNA, the CDR3 is TGTGCCAGCAGCCACGGGAGAGGTAGCGGGACCGGGGAGCTGTTTTTT.

The gene calls are TRBV3-1 and TRBJ1-1, with 9 bases matching TRBD1. Per the germline V gene, CDR1 is LGHDT and CDR2 is YNNKEL (reference sequence). This CDR3 is 16 amino acids long. The V and J ends lost 3 bases and 5 bases, in that order; junction bases with no gene match: 10. CDR3 sequence reads: CASSQRTGARETEAFF. CDR3 nucleotide sequence: TGTGCCAGCAGCCAGAGGACAGGGGCAAGGGAAACTGAAGCTTTCTTT.

The V call is TRBV10-3, the J call TRBJ2-7, with 7 bases lining up with TRBD1. Unmatched junction bases numbered 4, after V lost 5 bases and J lost 0 bases. Germline V gene sequence: CDR1 ENHRY, CDR2 SYGVKD. The CDR3 consists of 14 residues. DNA for the CDR3: TGTGCCATCAGTCCACAGGGGAGCTCCTACGAGCAGTACTTC. Translation: CAISPQGSSYEQYF.

The genes are TRBV4-2 and TRBJ2-6; D uncertain. Germline-derived CDR1 and CDR2 are LGHNA and YNFKEQ. This CDR3 is 14 amino acids long. V gave up 0 bases and J gave up 4 bases, with 4 bases separating them. The CDR3 loop is CASSQEGGANVLTF. For the CDR3, the DNA is TGTGCCAGCAGCCAAGAAGGGGGGGCCAACGTCCTGACTTTC.

The CDR3 region is CATGPGPTSYEQYF. The CDR3 DNA is TGTGCCACCGGACCGGGACCGACGTCCTACGAGCAGTACTTC. The rearrangement joins TRBV6-2 or TRBV6-3 to TRBJ2-7; D possibly matches TRBD1 or TRBD2 (5 bases each). There are 14 residues in the CDR3. V lost 10 bases, J lost 1 base, and 17 bases lay in between. Germline V gene lookup returns CDR1 MNHEY and CDR2 SVGEGT.

This clonotype appeared a few times. This chain joins TRBV6-5 and TRBJ2-7, with TRBD1 matching over 9 bases. CDR1 is MNHEY, CDR2 SVGAGI, per germline. The V and J ends lost 0 bases and 0 bases, in that order; junction bases with no gene match: 6. The CDR3 covers 17 residues. As DNA, the CDR3 is TGTGCCAGCAGTTACTCGAAGACAGGGGGGAGCTCCTACGAGCAGTACTTC. It codes for CASSYSKTGGSSYEQYF.

The rearrangement links TRBV5-5 to TRBJ1-5; D is unresolved. The CDR3 has 15 residues. Germline loops: CDR1 SGHKS, CDR2 YYEKEE (reference sequence). With 0 bases removed from V and 1 base from J, the gap between germline ends came to 8 bases. CDR3: CASSLETTSNQPQHF. The CDR3 nucleotides are TGTGCCAGCAGCTTGGAAACAACCAGCAATCAGCCCCAGCATTTT.

This clonotype showed up many times. This chain links TRBV5-5 with TRBJ1-2; possibly TRBD1 for D (5 bases). From germline, CDR1 is SGHKS and CDR2 YYEKEE (reference sequence). The CDR3 loop spans 15 amino acids. The V end lost 0 bases, the J end lost 7 bases, and 16 bases lay between the germline ends. The CDR3 sequence is CASSLGPDSPLGYTF. CDR3 DNA sequence: TGTGCCAGCAGCTTGGGGCCTGACAGCCCTCTTGGCTACACCTTC.